The clone carrying this T cell receptor beta chain showed up just once. These data belong to a study of PD-L1 blockade in urothelial cancer. Stated time point: peripheral blood 6 weeks after treatment start. V trimming: 6 bases; J trimming: 6 bases; junction bases outside the gene matches: 6. Germline CDR1 reads SNHLY; CDR2 reads FYNNEI. This CDR3 is built from 14 residues. Assay: immunoSEQ multiplex PCR; the TCRdb copy retains only in-frame clones and omits some. The table has some 120,000 clones, 85% to 95% seen once. The sequence derives from a man aged 55 to 70 with urothelial cancer. The sample in question was PBMCs, obtained around atezolizumab (anti-PD-L1) treatment. The V and J genes are TRBV2 and TRBJ2-1; 9 bases fit TRBD2. CDR3 in DNA: TGTGCCAGCAGGACTAGCGGTGCCCGCAATGAGCAGTTCTTC. It yields the protein CASRTSGARNEQFF.